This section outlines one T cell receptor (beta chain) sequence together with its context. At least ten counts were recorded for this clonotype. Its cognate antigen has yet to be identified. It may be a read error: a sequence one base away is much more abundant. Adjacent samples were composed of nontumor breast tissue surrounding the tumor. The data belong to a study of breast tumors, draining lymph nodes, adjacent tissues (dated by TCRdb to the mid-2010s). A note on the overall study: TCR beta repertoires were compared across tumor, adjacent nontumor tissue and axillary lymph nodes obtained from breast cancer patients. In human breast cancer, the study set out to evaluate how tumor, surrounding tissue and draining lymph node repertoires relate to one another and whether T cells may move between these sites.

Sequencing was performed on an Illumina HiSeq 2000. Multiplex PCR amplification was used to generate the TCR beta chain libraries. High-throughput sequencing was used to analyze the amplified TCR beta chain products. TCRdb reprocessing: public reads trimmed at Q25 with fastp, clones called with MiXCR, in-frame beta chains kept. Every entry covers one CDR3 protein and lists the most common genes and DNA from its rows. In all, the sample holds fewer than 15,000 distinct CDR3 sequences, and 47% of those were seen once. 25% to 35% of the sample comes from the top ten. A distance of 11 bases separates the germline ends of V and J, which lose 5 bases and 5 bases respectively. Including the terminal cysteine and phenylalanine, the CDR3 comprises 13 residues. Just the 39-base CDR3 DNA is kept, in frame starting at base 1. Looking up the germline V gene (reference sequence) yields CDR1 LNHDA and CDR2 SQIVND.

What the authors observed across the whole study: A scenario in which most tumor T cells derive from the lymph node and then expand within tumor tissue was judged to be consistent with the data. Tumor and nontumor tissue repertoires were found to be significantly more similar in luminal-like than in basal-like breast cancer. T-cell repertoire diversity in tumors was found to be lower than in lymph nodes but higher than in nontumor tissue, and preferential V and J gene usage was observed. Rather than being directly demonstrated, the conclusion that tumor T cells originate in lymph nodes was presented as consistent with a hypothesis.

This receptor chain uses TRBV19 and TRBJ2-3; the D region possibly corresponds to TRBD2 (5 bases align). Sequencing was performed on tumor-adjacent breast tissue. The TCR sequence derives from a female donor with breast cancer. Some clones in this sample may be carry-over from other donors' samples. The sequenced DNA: TGTGCCAGTAGTGTACTAGAGAGAGATACGCAGTATTTT. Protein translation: CASSVLERDTQYF.